The 22 T cell receptor beta chains presented below share a single source sample, sequenced in a study of monozygotic twins with inflammatory bowel disease. TCRdb reanalyzed the 5' RACE reads and collapses them to one entry per CDR3 protein, without DNA. The sample totals 350,000 to 500,000 distinct CDR3 sequences. Material: blood. The receptors shown here come from a human donor with ulcerative colitis or Crohn's disease, or a healthy co-twin of an affected twin (not recorded which).

The rearrangement links TRBV7-9 to TRBJ2-1; the D gene TCRdb calls, TRBD2, cannot be checked with no DNA. The length of the CDR3 is 15 residues. Germline-derived CDR1 and CDR2 are SEHNR and FQNEAQ (reference sequence). CDR3 in amino acids: CASSSWTSGFNEQFF.

The chain combines TRBV20-1 with TRBJ2-5; TCRdb's D call of TRBD1 is untestable without DNA. The germline CDR1 and CDR2 sequences are DFQATT and SNEGSKA (reference sequence). The CDR3 length is 13 residues. The CDR3 loop is CSARGQGGETQYF.

The V call is TRBV12-3 or TRBV12-4, the J call TRBJ1-1. This CDR3 contains 14 residues. CDR3 protein: CASSLMGVNTEAFF.

The chain is built from TRBV24-1 and TRBJ2-3; the D call of TRBD1 rests on TCRdb alone, since no DNA is present to check it. Germline values: CDR1 KGHDR, CDR2 SFDVKD. The CDR3 is 14 amino acids. This CDR3 reads CATSWGDGADTQYF.

The chain has TRBV6-5 and TRBJ2-1; the TCRdb D gene call, TRBD1, has no DNA to confirm it. This CDR3 is 15 amino acids long. The V gene's germline CDR1 is MNHEY and CDR2 SVGAGI. The CDR3 loop is CASSYGGTSYNEQFF.

The chain carries TRBV7-3 and TRBJ2-7; lacking DNA, the TRBD2 call made by TCRdb goes unchecked. The length of the CDR3 is 14 residues. Germline V gives CDR1 SGHTA, CDR2 FQGTGA. This chain's CDR3 is CASSPQALSYEQYF.

V gene TRBV19 combines with J gene TRBJ1-4; lacking DNA, the TRBD1 call made by TCRdb goes unchecked. The CDR3 is 14 amino acids. Germline CDR1 reads LNHDA; CDR2 reads SQIVND (reference sequence). This chain's CDR3 is CASSMEPGREKLFF. The full variable domain, rest sourced from reference TRBV19 and TRBJ1-4, is DGGITQSPKYLFRKEGQNVTLSCEQNLNHDAMYWYRQDPGQGLRLIYYSQIVNDFQKGDIAEGYSVSREKKESFPLTVTSAQKNPTAFYLCASSMEPGREKLFFGSGTQLSVL.

The rearrangement joins TRBV7-2 to TRBJ2-1; TCRdb indicates TRBD1, and absent DNA this call remains unverified. Germline-derived CDR1 and CDR2 are SGHTA and FQGNSA. The CDR3 loop spans 17 amino acids. The CDR3 here is CASSLVSGLSSYNEQFF.

The chain links TRBV7-6 to TRBJ2-5; TCRdb's assignment of TRBD2 cannot be checked, as there is no DNA. CDR3 length: 17 residues. The V gene's germline CDR1 is SGHVS and CDR2 FNYEAQ. The CDR3 reads CASSLGVLAGGQETQYF.

The chain has TRBV3-1 and TRBJ1-6. The germline CDR1 and CDR2 sequences are LGHDT and YNNKEL (reference sequence). This CDR3 spans 15 amino acids. The chain's CDR3 is CASSQIRAVASPLHF.

The rearrangement links TRBV2 to TRBJ2-7; absent DNA, TCRdb's TRBD2 call cannot be checked. This CDR3 has 13 residues. Per germline, CDR1 SNHLY and CDR2 FYNNEI. The chain's CDR3 is CASSRGPPTEQYF. Full variable domain (remainder filled in from reference TRBV2 and TRBJ2-7): EPEVTQTPSHQVTQMGQEVILRCVPISNHLYFYWYRQILGQKVEFLVSFYNNEISEKSEIFDDQFSVERPDGSNFTLKIRSTKLEDSAMYFCASSRGPPTEQYFGPGTRLTVT.

V gene TRBV19 combines with J gene TRBJ2-7; TCRdb's D call, TRBD2, is unchecked because there is no DNA. The CDR3 runs 15 residues. The germline V gene has CDR1 LNHDA and CDR2 SQIVND (reference sequence). CDR3 sequence: CASSKEALNSYEQYF.

The V and J genes are TRBV20-1 and TRBJ2-7; TCRdb's D call of TRBD1 is untestable without DNA. From germline, CDR1 is DFQATT and CDR2 SNEGSKA (reference sequence). This CDR3 is built from 14 residues. CDR3 amino acids: CSAREGADSYEQYF.

The rearrangement joins TRBV7-3 to TRBJ2-1; as DNA is missing, the TRBD1 call by TCRdb cannot be tested. The germline CDR1 and CDR2 sequences are SGHTA and FQGTGA. The CDR3 totals 14 residues. The CDR3 region is CASSLIPGVVEQFF. Drawing the rest from reference TRBV7-3 and TRBJ2-1, the complete variable domain is GAGVSQTPSNKVTEKGKYVELRCDPISGHTALYWYRQSLGQGPEFLIYFQGTGAADDSGLPNDRFFAVRPEGSVSTLKIQRTERGDSAVYLCASSLIPGVVEQFFGPGTRLTVL.

This chain uses TRBV28 with TRBJ1-5; TCRdb selects TRBD1, and the lack of DNA leaves this call unchecked. The CDR3 has 15 residues. CDR1 and CDR2 (germline): MDHEN, SYDVKM. This CDR3 is CASSLFRGPNQPQHF.

J is TRBJ2-2 and V is TRBV4-1; as DNA is missing, the TRBD1 call by TCRdb cannot be tested. The CDR3 has 15 amino acids. The germline gives CDR1 MGHRA, CDR2 YSYEKL. This CDR3 reads CASSQIGGYTGELFF.

The chain employs TRBV12-3 or TRBV12-4 and TRBJ1-5. The CDR3 runs 12 residues. The CDR3 is CASSFLHQPQHF.

The V call is TRBV12-3 or TRBV12-4, the J call TRBJ1-1; the D call of TRBD1 rests on TCRdb alone, since no DNA is present to check it. The CDR3 covers 17 residues. CDR3 amino acids: CASSPPDGTTMNTEAFF.

CDR3 sequence reads: CASSWGRMNTEAFF. V usage is TRBV3-1 and J usage is TRBJ1-1; TCRdb returns TRBD1, unconfirmable since there is no DNA. Germline V gene lookup returns CDR1 LGHDT and CDR2 YNNKEL (reference sequence). This CDR3 spans 14 amino acids.

The chain joins TRBV11-2 to TRBJ2-3. CDR3 length equals 14 residues. Germline loops: CDR1 SGHAT, CDR2 FQNNGV. CDR3: CASSSRTDTDTQYF.

This sequence joins TRBV4-1 and TRBJ1-4; TCRdb's assignment of TRBD1 cannot be checked, as there is no DNA. This CDR3 contains 14 residues. In germline, CDR1 is MGHRA, CDR2 YSYEKL. The CDR3 sequence: CASSSADRNENLFF.

The genes are TRBV28 and TRBJ2-7; there is no DNA to check the TCRdb D call of TRBD1. The CDR3 has 15 residues. Germline CDR1 and CDR2: MDHEN and SYDVKM. The CDR3 sequence is CASRSPGSGSYEQYF.